This T cell receptor (beta chain) was captured by sequencing in a study of OX40 agonist ivuxolimab in advanced cancers. Turning to the study itself: Ivuxolimab is a fully human IgG2 antibody that activates OX40 (CD134). Partial response was recorded in three patients: one hepatocellular carcinoma and two cutaneous melanoma cases. General observations from the study: What antigens the expanded peripheral T cells recognized was never established.

V was trimmed by 1 base and J by 0 bases, leaving 16 bases between them. Germline loops: CDR1 MGHRA, CDR2 YSYEKL. This CDR3 is built from 18 residues. A word on this clone: The target antigen is unknown.

Profiled with immunoSEQ multiplex PCR; TCRdb holds only in-frame clones, not every one. The table has about 88,000 clones, roughly 85% seen once; the top ten hold 0.22%. The investigators sampled blood at baseline, at cycle 4 day 1, and at cycle 7 day 1. The chain is built from TRBV4-1 and TRBJ1-5, with D unclear. The source is an adult with an advanced solid tumor such as melanoma, head and neck, liver or kidney cancer. The sequencing used CD4+ or CD8+ T cells sorted from blood, collected in a trial of the OX40 agonist ivuxolimab. CDR3 nucleotide sequence: TGCGCCAGCAGCCAAGTTGACCTGTTGCCGGATAGCAATCAGCCCCAGCATTTT. Translated: CASSQVDLLPDSNQPQHF.